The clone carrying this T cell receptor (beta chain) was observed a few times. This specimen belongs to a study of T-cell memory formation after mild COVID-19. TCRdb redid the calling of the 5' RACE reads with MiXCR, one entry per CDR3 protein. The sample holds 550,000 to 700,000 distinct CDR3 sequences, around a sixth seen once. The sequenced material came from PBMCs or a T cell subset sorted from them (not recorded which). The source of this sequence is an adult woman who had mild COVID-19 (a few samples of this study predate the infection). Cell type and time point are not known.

The CDR3 DNA is TGTGCCAGCAGCTTTTTGGGGCCCGGGAATCAGCCCCAGCATTTT. It yields the protein CASSFLGPGNQPQHF. This chain joins TRBV7-7 and TRBJ1-5, with D possibly matching TRBD1 (5 bases). The ends were cut back, 3 bases at V and 4 bases at J, with 13 bases in the middle. The CDR3 totals 15 residues. Germline CDR1 reads SSHAT; CDR2 reads FNYEAQ (reference sequence).